Listed here is a single T cell receptor beta chain. Its antigen remains unidentified. Each of the donors was a healthy bone marrow donor. Use of 60 Vbeta and 13 Jbeta primers characterized the PCR. TCRdb's table, derived via immunoSEQ multiplex PCR, lists solely in-frame clones and lacks some. The sample carries around 230,000 clones, 82% recorded once. This entry belongs to a study of cytomegalovirus exposure and HLA in healthy donors. V gave up 5 bases and J gave up 4 bases; unmatched junction bases: 2. Germline values: CDR1 SNHLY, CDR2 FYNNEI. The CDR3 sequence is 12 residues long. Overall study findings and caveats: The majority of CMV-associated TCR beta chains were reported as apparently HLA-restricted in a later analysis.

The sequence was obtained from a man aged 40-50 years in good health and CMV-seropositive. This chain links TRBV2 with TRBJ2-7; 7 bases align to TRBD2. The sequenced sample was PBMCs. CDR3 region: CASSREEYEQYF. CDR3 nucleotide sequence: TGTGCCAGCAGTCGGGAGGAATACGAGCAGTACTTC.